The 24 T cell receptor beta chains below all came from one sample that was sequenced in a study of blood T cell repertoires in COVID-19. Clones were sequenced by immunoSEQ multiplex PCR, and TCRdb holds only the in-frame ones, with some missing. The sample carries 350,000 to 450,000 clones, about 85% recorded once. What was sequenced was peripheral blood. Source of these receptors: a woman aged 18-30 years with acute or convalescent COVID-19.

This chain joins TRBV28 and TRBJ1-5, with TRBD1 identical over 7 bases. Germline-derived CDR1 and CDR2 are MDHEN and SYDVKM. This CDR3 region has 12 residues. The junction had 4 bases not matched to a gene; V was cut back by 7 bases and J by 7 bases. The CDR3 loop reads CASTTGRQPQHF. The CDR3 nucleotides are TGTGCCAGCACGACAGGGAGGCAGCCCCAGCATTTT.

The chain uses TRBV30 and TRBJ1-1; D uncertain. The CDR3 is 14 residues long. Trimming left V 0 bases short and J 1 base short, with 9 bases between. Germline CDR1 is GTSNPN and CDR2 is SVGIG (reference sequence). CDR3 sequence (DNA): TGTGCCTGGAGTGTACTATACACGAACACTGAAGCTTTCTTT. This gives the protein CAWSVLYTNTEAFF.

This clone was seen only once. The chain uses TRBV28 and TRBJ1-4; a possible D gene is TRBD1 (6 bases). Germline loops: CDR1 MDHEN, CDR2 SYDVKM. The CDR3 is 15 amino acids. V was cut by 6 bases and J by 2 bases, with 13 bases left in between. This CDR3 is CASRISGATNEKLFF. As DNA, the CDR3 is TGTGCCAGCAGAATCTCAGGGGCGACTAATGAAAAACTGTTTTTT.

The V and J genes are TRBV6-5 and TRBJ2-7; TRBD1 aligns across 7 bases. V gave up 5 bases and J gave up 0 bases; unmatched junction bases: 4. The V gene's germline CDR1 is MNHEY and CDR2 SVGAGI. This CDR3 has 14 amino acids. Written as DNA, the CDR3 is TGTGCCAGCAGTCAGGGACAGACCTCCTACGAGCAGTACTTC. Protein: CASSQGQTSYEQYF.

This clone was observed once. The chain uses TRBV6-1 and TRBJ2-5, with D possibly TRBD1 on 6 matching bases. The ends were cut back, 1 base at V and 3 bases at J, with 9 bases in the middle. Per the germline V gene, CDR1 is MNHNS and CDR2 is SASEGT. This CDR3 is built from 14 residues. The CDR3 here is CASSEDRVKETQYF. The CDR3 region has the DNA TGTGCCAGCAGTGAAGACAGGGTGAAAGAGACCCAGTACTTC.

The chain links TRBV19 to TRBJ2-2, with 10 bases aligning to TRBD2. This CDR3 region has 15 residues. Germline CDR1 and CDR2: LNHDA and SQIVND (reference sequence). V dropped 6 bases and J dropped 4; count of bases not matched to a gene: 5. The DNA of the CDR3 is TGTGCCAGTAGCTGGACTAGCGGTCCCACCGGGGAGCTGTTTTTT. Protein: CASSWTSGPTGELFF. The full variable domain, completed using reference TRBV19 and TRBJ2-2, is DGGITQSPKYLFRKEGQNVTLSCEQNLNHDAMYWYRQDPGQGLRLIYYSQIVNDFQKGDIAEGYSVSREKKESFPLTVTSAQKNPTAFYLCASSWTSGPTGELFFGEGSRLTVL.

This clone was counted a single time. In DNA, the CDR3 is TGTGCCAGCAGCTCGGACAGGGGTGCAGATACGCAGTATTTT. Translation: CASSSDRGADTQYF. The V and J genes are TRBV7-9 and TRBJ2-3, with 9 bases identical to TRBD1. This CDR3 region has 14 residues. J gave up 4 bases and V 4 bases, and 3 bases lay outside the gene matches. Germline V gene lookup returns CDR1 SEHNR and CDR2 FQNEAQ (reference sequence). Full variable domain (missing parts from reference TRBV7-9 and TRBJ2-3): DTGVSQNPRHKITKRGQNVTFRCDPISEHNRLYWYRQTLGQGPEFLTYFQNEAQLEKSRLLSDRFSAERPKGSFSTLEIQRTEQGDSAMYLCASSSDRGADTQYFGPGTRLTVL.

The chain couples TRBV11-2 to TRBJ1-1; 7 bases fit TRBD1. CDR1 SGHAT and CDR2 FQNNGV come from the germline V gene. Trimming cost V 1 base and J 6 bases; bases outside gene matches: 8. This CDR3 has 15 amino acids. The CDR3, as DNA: TGTGCCAGCAGCTTAGCGATGGGGACAGAGGCTGAAGCTTTCTTT. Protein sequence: CASSLAMGTEAEAFF.

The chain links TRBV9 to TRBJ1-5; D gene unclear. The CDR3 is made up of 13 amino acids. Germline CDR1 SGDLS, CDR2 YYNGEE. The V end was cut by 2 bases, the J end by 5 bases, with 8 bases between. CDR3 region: CASSVQADQPQHF. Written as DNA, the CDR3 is TGTGCCAGCAGCGTCCAGGCAGATCAGCCCCAGCATTTT.

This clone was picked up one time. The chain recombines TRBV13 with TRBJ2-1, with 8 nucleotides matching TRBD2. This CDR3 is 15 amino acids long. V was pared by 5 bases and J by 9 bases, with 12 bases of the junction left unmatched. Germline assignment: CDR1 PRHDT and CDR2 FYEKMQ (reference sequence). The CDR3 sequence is CASSPSGGGHSEQFF. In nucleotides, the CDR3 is TGTGCCAGCAGCCCGTCGGGGGGGGGCCACAGTGAGCAGTTCTTC.

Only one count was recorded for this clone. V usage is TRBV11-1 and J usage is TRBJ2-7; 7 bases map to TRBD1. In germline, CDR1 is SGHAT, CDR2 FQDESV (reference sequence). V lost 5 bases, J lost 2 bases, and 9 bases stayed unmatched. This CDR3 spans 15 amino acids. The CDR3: CASSTGTAITYEQYF. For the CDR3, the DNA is TGTGCCAGCAGCACCGGGACAGCAATAACCTACGAGCAGTACTTC.

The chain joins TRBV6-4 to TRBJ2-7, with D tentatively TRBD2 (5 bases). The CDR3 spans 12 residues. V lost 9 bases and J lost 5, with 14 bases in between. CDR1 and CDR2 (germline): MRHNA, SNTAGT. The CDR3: CASSSGLHEQYF. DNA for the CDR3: TGTGCCAGTTCGTCAGGACTGCACGAGCAGTACTTC.

CDR3 in DNA: TGTGCCAGCGCTGAGACAGCCAACTATGGCTACACCTTC. It specifies CASAETANYGYTF. The chain employs TRBV6-5 and TRBJ1-2, with a weak D call TRBD1 (5 bases). Germline-derived CDR1 and CDR2 are MNHEY and SVGAGI. The CDR3 spans 13 residues. Trimming removed 8 bases at V and 2 bases at J, with 12 bases between.

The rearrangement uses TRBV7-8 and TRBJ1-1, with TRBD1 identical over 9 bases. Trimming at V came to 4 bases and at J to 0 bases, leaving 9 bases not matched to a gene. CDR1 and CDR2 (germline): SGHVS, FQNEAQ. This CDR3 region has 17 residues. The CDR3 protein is CASSSGTGNRMNTEAFF. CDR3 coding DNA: TGTGCCAGCAGCTCCGGGACAGGGAACAGAATGAACACTGAAGCTTTCTTT.

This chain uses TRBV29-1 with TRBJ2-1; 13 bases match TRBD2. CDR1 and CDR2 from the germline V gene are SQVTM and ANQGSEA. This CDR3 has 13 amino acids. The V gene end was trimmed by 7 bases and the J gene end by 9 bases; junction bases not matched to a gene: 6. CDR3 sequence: CSATSGGAVEQFF. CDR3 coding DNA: TGCAGCGCTACTAGCGGGGGGGCCGTTGAGCAGTTCTTC.

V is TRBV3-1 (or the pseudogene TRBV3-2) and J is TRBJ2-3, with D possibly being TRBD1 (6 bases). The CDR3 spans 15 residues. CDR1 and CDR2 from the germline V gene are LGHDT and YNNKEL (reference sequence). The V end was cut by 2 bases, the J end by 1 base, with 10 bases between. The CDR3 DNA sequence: TGTGCCAGCAGCCAAAGGGGGTCGGGCACAGATACGCAGTATTTT. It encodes CASSQRGSGTDTQYF.

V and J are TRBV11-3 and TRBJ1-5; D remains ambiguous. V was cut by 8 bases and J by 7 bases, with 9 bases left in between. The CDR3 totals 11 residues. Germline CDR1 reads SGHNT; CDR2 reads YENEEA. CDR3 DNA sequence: TGTGCCAGCTCCTCTCGGCAGCCCCAGCATTTT. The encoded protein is CASSSRQPQHF.

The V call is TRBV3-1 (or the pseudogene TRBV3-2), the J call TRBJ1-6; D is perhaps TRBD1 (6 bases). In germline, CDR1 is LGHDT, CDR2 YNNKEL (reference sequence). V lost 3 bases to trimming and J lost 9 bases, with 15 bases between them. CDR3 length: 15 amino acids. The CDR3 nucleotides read TGTGCCAGCAGCCAGGCGGACAGCCGGGGTTCACCCCTCCACTTT. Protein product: CASSQADSRGSPLHF.

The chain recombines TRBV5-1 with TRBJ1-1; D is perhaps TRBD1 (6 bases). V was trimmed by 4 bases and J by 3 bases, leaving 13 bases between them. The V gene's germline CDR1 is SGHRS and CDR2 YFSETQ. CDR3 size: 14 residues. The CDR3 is CASSEGAGDTEAFF. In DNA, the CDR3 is TGCGCCAGCAGCGAGGGTGCAGGGGACACTGAAGCTTTCTTT.

Here the CDR3 DNA reads TGTGCCAGCAGGGGAGGGGAAGGGGCCAACGTCCTGACTTTC. It encodes CASRGGEGANVLTF. This chain links TRBV9 with TRBJ2-6; the match to TRBD2 covers 7 bases. V gave up 5 bases and J gave up 4 bases; unmatched junction bases: 3. CDR1 and CDR2 from the germline V gene are SGDLS and YYNGEE. The CDR3 spans 14 residues.

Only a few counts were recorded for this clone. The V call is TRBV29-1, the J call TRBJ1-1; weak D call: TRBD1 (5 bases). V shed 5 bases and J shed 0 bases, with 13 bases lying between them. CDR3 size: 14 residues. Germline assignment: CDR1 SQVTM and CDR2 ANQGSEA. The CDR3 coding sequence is TGCAGCGTTCTCGACAGCCTAATGAACACTGAAGCTTTCTTT. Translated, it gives CSVLDSLMNTEAFF.

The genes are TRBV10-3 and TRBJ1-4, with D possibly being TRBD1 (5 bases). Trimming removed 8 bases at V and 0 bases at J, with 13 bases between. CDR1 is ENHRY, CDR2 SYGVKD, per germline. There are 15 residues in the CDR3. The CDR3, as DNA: TGTGCCATCCGGAACGGCAGGGCAACTAATGAAAAACTGTTTTTT. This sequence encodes CAIRNGRATNEKLFF.

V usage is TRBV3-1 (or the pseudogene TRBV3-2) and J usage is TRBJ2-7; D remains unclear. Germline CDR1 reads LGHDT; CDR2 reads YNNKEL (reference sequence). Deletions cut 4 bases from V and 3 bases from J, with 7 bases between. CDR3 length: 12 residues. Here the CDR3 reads CASSRGDYEQYF. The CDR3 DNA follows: TGTGCCAGCAGCCGAGGTGACTACGAGCAGTACTTC.

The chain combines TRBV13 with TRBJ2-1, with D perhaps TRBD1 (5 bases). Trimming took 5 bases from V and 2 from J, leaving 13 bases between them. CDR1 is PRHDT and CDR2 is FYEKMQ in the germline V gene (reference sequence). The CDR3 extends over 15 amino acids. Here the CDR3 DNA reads TGTGCCAGCAGCGCGCAGGGTTCCGCCTACAATGAGCAGTTCTTC. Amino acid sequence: CASSAQGSAYNEQFF. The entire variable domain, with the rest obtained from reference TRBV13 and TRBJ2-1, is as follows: AAGVIQSPRHLIKEKRETATLKCYPIPRHDTVYWYQQGPGQDPQFLISFYEKMQSDKGSIPDRFSAQQFSDYHSELNMSSLELGDSALYFCASSAQGSAYNEQFFGPGTRLTVL.